Listed below are T cell receptor beta chains from one sample, sequenced in a study of control samples from healthy donors and cancer patients. TCRdb's copy holds only in-frame clones and misses some; the assay was immunoSEQ multiplex PCR. Here the sample spans 150,000 to 200,000 clones, approximately 90% being singletons. The sample taken for sequencing was blood. The source is a man aged 25-45 years in good health. The CDR3 runs from the conserved cysteine through the conserved F or W. The D gene is left open where the match is weak. Rows may omit the clone size; those that give it use once, few, many or a size class.

clone_size	v_call	j_call	d_call	cdr3_nt	cdr3_aa
-	TRBV7-2	TRBJ2-3	TRBD2	TGTGCCAGCAGCTTACTTCAGGGACTACGCACAGATACGCAGTATTTT	CASSLLQGLRTDTQYF
few	TRBV20-1	TRBJ1-6	-	TGCAGTGCTGCCCGGGGGGACCTCCACTTT	CSAARGDLHF
-	TRBV3-1/TRBV3-2	TRBJ1-3	TRBD1	TGTGCCAGCAGCCAGAGGGGGGACAGGGAAGGAAACACCATATATTTT	CASSQRGDREGNTIYF
-	TRBV7-3	TRBJ2-1	-	TGTGCCAGCGGGAGGAGCTCCTACAATGAGCAGTTCTTC	CASGRSSYNEQFF
-	TRBV3-1/TRBV3-2	TRBJ2-1	-	TGTGCCAGCAGCCGGGAACTTCCGTACAATGAGCAGTTCTTC	CASSRELPYNEQFF
-	TRBV27	TRBJ2-2	-	TGTGCCAGCAGTCTTGAGCCATTCACCGGGGAGCTGTTTTTT	CASSLEPFTGELFF
-	TRBV4-2	TRBJ2-7	TRBD1	TGTGCCAGCAGCCAAGAGGGACAGGGAGTCAACGAGCAGTACTTC	CASSQEGQGVNEQYF
-	TRBV5-4	TRBJ2-3	-	TGTGCCAGCAGTTTGGGCGGTTCTAGCACAGATACGCAGTATTTT	CASSLGGSSTDTQYF
-	TRBV3-1/TRBV3-2	TRBJ2-3	-	TGTGCCAGCAGCCAAGCCGGGAGTGGAGGGAAGTACGGTACGCAGTATTTT	CASSQAGSGGKYGTQYF
-	TRBV19	TRBJ2-7	TRBD2	TGTGCCAGTAGTATAGAAGGGCCCAGCGGGGGATATTACGAGCAGTACTTC	CASSIEGPSGGYYEQYF